This T cell receptor beta chain was identified in a study of blood T cell repertoires in COVID-19. Study summary: The United States, Italy and Spain supplied acute and convalescent COVID-19 samples.

Sequencing used immunoSEQ multiplex PCR; TCRdb keeps in-frame clones, though not all of them. This table has roughly 180,000 clones, about four fifths appearing once. Germline V gives CDR1 MDHEN, CDR2 SYDVKM. The CDR3 totals 15 residues. After removal of 6 bases from V and 5 bases from J, the junction contained 13 bases not matched to a gene. This clone was counted at least ten times. The source of this sequence is a woman aged 60 to 75 with COVID-19, enrolled during active disease. Sequenced: peripheral blood. The chain carries TRBV28 and TRBJ2-7; 7 bases line up with TRBD1. Here the CDR3 reads CASSPDRVIRNEQYF. The CDR3, as DNA: TGTGCCAGCAGCCCCGACAGGGTAATACGGAACGAGCAGTACTTC.